The next 9 T cell receptor beta chains were all read from a single sample in a study of cytomegalovirus exposure and HLA in healthy donors. The PCR was carried out with 60 Vbeta primers and 13 Jbeta primers. Sequencing used immunoSEQ multiplex PCR; TCRdb keeps in-frame clones, though not all of them. The table has more than 80,000 clones, approximately 82% seen once. Sequencing was carried out using PBMCs. Every receptor here comes from a man aged 40-49 years in good health and CMV-seronegative.

This chain joins TRBV11-3 and TRBJ2-1; 7 positions match TRBD2. CDR1 and CDR2 (germline): SGHNT, YENEEA. V shed 2 bases and J 3 bases; nucleotides not matched to a gene: 4. This CDR3 has 15 residues. CDR3 nucleotides: TGTGCCAGCAGCTTAAAGCGGGGCAGCTACAATGAGCAGTTCTTC. This encodes CASSLKRGSYNEQFF.

The chain carries TRBV5-1 and TRBJ2-7, with TRBD1 matching 8 bases. Per germline, CDR1 SGHRS and CDR2 YFSETQ. The CDR3 totals 14 residues. V trimming: 7 bases; J trimming: 5 bases; junction bases outside the gene matches: 11. In nucleotides, the CDR3 is TGCGCCAGCTCCGGACAGGGAAGGAGGAACGAGCAGTACTTC. Amino acids: CASSGQGRRNEQYF. The complete variable domain, with remaining parts taken from reference TRBV5-1 and TRBJ2-7, reads KAGVTQTPRYLIKTRGQQVTLSCSPISGHRSVSWYQQTPGQGLQFLFEYFSETQRNKGNFPGRFSGRQFSNSRSEMNVSTLELGDSALYLCASSGQGRRNEQYFGPGTRLTVT.

The CDR3 is CASSLDSRKETQYF. As DNA, the CDR3 is TGTGCCAGCAGCTTAGATAGTCGAAAAGAGACCCAGTACTTC. This sequence joins TRBV11-2 and TRBJ2-5; no definite D call. CDR3 length equals 14 residues. Germline lookup yields CDR1 SGHAT and CDR2 FQNNGV. V was clipped by 0 bases and J by 3 bases, with 8 bases between them. The entire variable domain, with the rest obtained from reference TRBV11-2 and TRBJ2-5, is as follows: EAGVAQSPRYKIIEKRQSVAFWCNPISGHATLYWYQQILGQGPKLLIQFQNNGVVDDSQLPKDRFSAERLKGVDSTLKIQPAKLEDSAVYLCASSLDSRKETQYFGPGTRLLVL.

The count of this clone is one. This chain uses TRBV30 with TRBJ1-1; TRBD1 matches 8 bases. Trimming cost V 5 bases and J 12 bases; bases outside gene matches: 5. Germline CDR1 is GTSNPN and CDR2 is SVGIG (reference sequence). CDR3 length: 10 amino acids. In nucleotides, the CDR3 is TGTGCCTGGGGCACAGGGGGAACTTTCTTT. It encodes CAWGTGGTFF.

The chain has TRBV9 and TRBJ2-2; D gene unclear. The length of the CDR3 is 12 residues. The V gene's germline CDR1 is SGDLS and CDR2 YYNGEE. V lost 5 bases and J 7 bases, leaving 9 bases between the germline ends. CDR3 in DNA: TGTGCCAGCAGGTCCGGTGTCGGGGAGCTGTTTTTT. Residues: CASRSGVGELFF.

The V and J genes are TRBV5-1 and TRBJ2-3; TRBD2 matches 8 bases. V shed 7 bases and J 3 bases; nucleotides not matched to a gene: 16. Germline V gene lookup returns CDR1 SGHRS and CDR2 YFSETQ. The CDR3 loop spans 17 amino acids. The CDR3 region is CASSPPLAGGLTDTQYF. DNA for the CDR3: TGCGCCAGCTCCCCCCCCCTGGCGGGGGGTTTGACAGATACGCAGTATTTT. Full variable domain (rest looked up from reference TRBV5-1 and TRBJ2-3): KAGVTQTPRYLIKTRGQQVTLSCSPISGHRSVSWYQQTPGQGLQFLFEYFSETQRNKGNFPGRFSGRQFSNSRSEMNVSTLELGDSALYLCASSPPLAGGLTDTQYFGPGTRLTVL.

A remark on this clone: A junction end diverges from the germline sequence, so it may reflect a read error. The chain employs TRBV6-5 and TRBJ1-1; 7 bases map to TRBD1. The CDR3 has 15 amino acids. Germline V gene data show CDR1 as MNHEY and CDR2 as SVGAGI. Here the CDR3 reads CAGSSIGGQNTEAFF. CDR3 coding DNA: TGTGCCGGCAGTTCGATAGGGGGCCAGAACACTGAAGCTTTCTTT.

The chain uses TRBV30 and TRBJ2-2; 7 bases line up with TRBD1. The CDR3 covers 14 residues. The ends lost 1 base at V and 3 bases at J; junction bases unmatched: 2. Germline CDR1 is GTSNPN and CDR2 is SVGIG (reference sequence). The DNA for the CDR3 is TGTGCCTGGAGTGAACAGGGGTACACCGGGGAGCTGTTTTTT. Residues: CAWSEQGYTGELFF.

This clone was detected a few times. The rearrangement links TRBV5-6 to TRBJ2-5, with a tentative D call TRBD2 (5 bases). Germline V lookup: CDR1 SGHDT, CDR2 YYEEEE. The CDR3 sequence is 13 residues long. The V end was cut by 7 bases, the J end by 2 bases, with 12 bases between. CDR3: CASGLTYQETQYF. CDR3 DNA sequence: TGTGCCAGCGGACTGACATATCAAGAGACCCAGTACTTC. Together with reference TRBV5-6 and TRBJ2-5, the CDR3 gives the full variable domain: DAGVTQSPTHLIKTRGQQVTLRCSPKSGHDTVSWYQQALGQGPQFIFQYYEEEERQRGNFPDRFSGHQFPNYSSELNVNALLLGDSALYLCASGLTYQETQYFGPGTRLLVL.